This T cell receptor beta chain was sequenced during a study of blood T cell repertoires in COVID-19. TCRdb keeps only in-frame clones here, not all; method: immunoSEQ multiplex PCR. This table holds about 50,000 clones, around 92% found once. V was clipped by 7 bases and J by 8 bases, with 24 bases between them. The CDR3 has 17 amino acids. Germline CDR1 and CDR2: MDHEN and SYDVKM. The sequence was obtained from a man aged 50-60 years with active COVID-19. The source material was peripheral blood. The V gene is TRBV28, the J gene TRBJ1-6; D is unclear. The CDR3, as DNA: TGTGCCAGCAACCCACGAGCCGGGGTGCCTTACGATTCACCCCTCCACTTT. As protein: CASNPRAGVPYDSPLHF.